This T cell receptor (beta chain) was captured in a study of T-cell reconstitution after alpha-beta-depleted transplantation in children. Study-level results: There were some patients whose high TCRbeta diversity at day 60 came from surviving recipient T cells and thymic progenitors. Expanded graft clones numbering several hundred reportedly gave rise to alpha-beta T cells about two months after transplant. T cells produced anew were the main source of T-cell counts and diversity one year after transplant.

Details on this clonotype: The target antigen is unknown. This may come from a read error, since a much larger clone is one base off.

The CDR3 consists of 17 residues. Germline V gives CDR1 SGHVS, CDR2 FQNEAQ. TCRbeta library construction was performed incorporating unique molecular identifiers. TCRdb recomputed calls from the PCR reads with MiXCR, one row per CDR3 protein. The repertoire has approximately 490,000 distinct CDR3 sequences, approximately 10% of them found once; the top ten carry around 2%. This TCR was sampled from a child younger than 10 with inherited bone marrow failure, due to receive a stem cell transplant. V and J are TRBV7-8 and TRBJ2-1; possible D gene TRBD2, 5 bases. Source: PBMCs, taken before TCRalphabeta/CD19-depleted stem cell transplant. CDR3 sequence (DNA): TGTGCCGGCAGCTCCACAAGATTACTAGGACCCTACAATGAGCAGTTCTTC. Translated: CAGSSTRLLGPYNEQFF.